This T cell receptor beta chain was identified in a study of cytomegalovirus exposure and HLA in healthy donors. The study, taken as a whole, reports: A previous analysis found most TCR beta V segments productive roughly 87% or roughly 30% of the time.

PCR involved 60 Vbeta and 13 Jbeta primers. Some clones are missing from TCRdb's copy, which holds only in-frame ones; the method was immunoSEQ multiplex PCR. The repertoire consists of 150,000 or so clones, with around 84% occurring once and the leading ten covering around 9.1%. Germline CDR1 MNHEY, CDR2 SMNVEV (reference sequence). The CDR3 covers 14 residues. V lost 4 bases to trimming and J lost 4 bases, with 14 bases between them. Remarks on this clone: The target antigen is unknown.

The sequence came from a male donor in good health and CMV-seropositive. The sequencing sample was made of PBMCs. The chain joins TRBV27 to TRBJ2-7; a possible D gene is TRBD2 (6 bases). The CDR3 DNA reads as TGTGCCAGCAGTTCCCAGACAGCGGGTTACGAGCAGTACTTC. Its translation is CASSSQTAGYEQYF.